This passage covers 21 T cell receptor beta chains from one sample sequenced in a study of T-cell reconstitution after alpha-beta-depleted transplantation in children (dated by TCRdb to the mid-2010s). The library came from PCR. The reads were generated on an Illumina HiSeq 2500. TCR libraries were prepared with molecular barcoding, using unique molecular identifiers to normalize TCRbeta repertoire quantification. Clones were called with MiXCR by TCRdb after fastp trimmed the public reads at Q25, and only in-frame beta chains were retained. Rows are combined by CDR3 protein, so each entry shows the most common genes and DNA. Recorded for this sample are about 540,000 distinct CDR3 sequences; approximately 16% of them occurred a single time. The ten largest make up 3.3% of the sample. The specimen comprised PBMCs from the stem cell graft donor, sampled from the stem cell graft. The source of these receptors is a human donor who donated a stem cell graft to a child with acute lymphoblastic leukemia.

V and J are TRBV14 and TRBJ2-1, with 11 bases lining up with TRBD2. V was pared by 4 bases and J by 4 bases, with 9 bases of the junction left unmatched. The V gene's germline CDR1 is SGHDN and CDR2 FVKESK. There are 17 residues in the CDR3. CDR3 in DNA: TGTGCCAGCAGCCCCCCCTACGGGACTAGCGGATACAATGAGCAGTTCTTC. Protein sequence: CASSPPYGTSGYNEQFF.

This clonotype has just a few counts. The V call is TRBV4-1, the J call TRBJ1-4; D may be TRBD1 (5 bases). The CDR3 is 15 residues long. The V gene lost 4 bases and the J gene lost 4 bases, with 13 bases spanning the gap. The germline V gene has CDR1 MGHRA and CDR2 YSYEKL. CDR3 DNA sequence: TGCGCCAGCAGCCGCATGCCGGGACTTAATGAAAAACTGTTTTTT. This gives the protein CASSRMPGLNEKLFF.

The CDR3 reads CASRADGNTEAFF. The CDR3 region has the DNA TGTGCCAGCAGAGCGGACGGGAACACTGAAGCTTTCTTT. This chain links TRBV6-1 with TRBJ1-1, with D hard to call. CDR1 and CDR2 (germline): MNHNS, SASEGT. Between the trimmed V and J ends, which lost 6 bases and 1 base, there was a span of 9 bases. The CDR3 length is 13 residues.

This chain joins TRBV24-1 and TRBJ2-1; 10 nucleotides agree with TRBD1. The junction had 7 bases not matched to a gene; V was cut back by 10 bases and J by 8 bases. CDR3 length equals 13 residues. Germline CDR1 reads KGHDR; CDR2 reads SFDVKD. CDR3: CATQDRGLDEQFF. For the CDR3, the DNA is TGTGCCACTCAAGACAGGGGGCTCGATGAGCAGTTCTTC.

The chain couples TRBV7-9 to TRBJ2-3; 13 nucleotides align to TRBD2. The CDR3 totals 16 residues. Per the germline V gene, CDR1 is SEHNR and CDR2 is FQNEAQ (reference sequence). V shed 2 bases, J shed 5 bases, and the junction held 4 bases outside the gene matches. CDR3 sequence reads: CASSLTSGRAVDTQYF. As DNA, the CDR3 is TGTGCCAGCAGCTTAACTAGCGGGAGGGCCGTAGATACGCAGTATTTT. Full variable domain (missing parts from reference TRBV7-9 and TRBJ2-3): DTGVSQNPRHKITKRGQNVTFRCDPISEHNRLYWYRQTLGQGPEFLTYFQNEAQLEKSRLLSDRFSAERPKGSFSTLEIQRTEQGDSAMYLCASSLTSGRAVDTQYFGPGTRLTVL.

J is TRBJ2-7 and V is TRBV7-8, with D perhaps matching TRBD1 or TRBD2 (6 bases each). The CDR3 sequence is 13 residues long. Trimming pared 11 bases from V and 0 bases from J, leaving 14 bases between. Germline V CDR1 and CDR2: SGHVS, FQNEAQ. The CDR3 loop is CASGAGRSYEQYF. The DNA for the CDR3 is TGTGCCTCGGGGGCGGGCCGCTCCTACGAGCAGTACTTC. The variable domain in full, with the rest retrieved from reference TRBV7-8 and TRBJ2-7, is GAGVSQSPRYKVAKRGQDVALRCDPISGHVSLFWYQQALGQGPEFLTYFQNEAQLDKSGLPSDRFFAERPEGSVSTLKIQRTQQEDSAVYLCASGAGRSYEQYFGPGTRLTVT.

In its sample, this clonotype was seen a few times. This CDR3 reads CASSRDSGQETQYF. The CDR3 nucleotides read TGTGCCAGCAGTCGGGACAGTGGACAAGAGACCCAGTACTTC. The rearrangement joins TRBV12-3 or TRBV12-4 to TRBJ2-5; 7 nucleotides match TRBD1. CDR3 size: 14 residues. J was trimmed by 2 bases and V by 5 bases; bases with no gene match: 5.

DNA of the CDR3: TGTGCCACCAGCGGGGGCTTCGGGGGGTCCGGGGAGCTGTTTTTT. Its protein product is CATSGGFGGSGELFF. The J gene is TRBJ2-2, the V gene TRBV15, with D possibly TRBD2 on 7 matching bases. This CDR3 is built from 15 residues. From germline, CDR1 is LNHNV and CDR2 YYDKDF (reference sequence). V lost 5 bases and J 6 bases, leaving 16 bases between the germline ends.

The chain joins TRBV12-3 or TRBV12-4 to TRBJ1-4, with D perhaps TRBD1 (6 bases). The V end was cut by 7 bases, the J end by 0 bases, with 15 bases between. The CDR3 contains 16 residues. In nucleotides, the CDR3 is TGTGCCAGCAACCTACAGGGAATGTCAACTAATGAAAAACTGTTTTTT. Amino acids: CASNLQGMSTNEKLFF.

The count of this clonotype is one. The rearrangement joins TRBV5-1 to TRBJ2-2; 9 bases are a match to TRBD2. Trimming took 4 bases from V and 6 from J; bases not matched to a gene: 10. The CDR3 spans 16 residues. Germline lookup yields CDR1 SGHRS and CDR2 YFSETQ. In DNA, the CDR3 is TGCGCCAGCAGCAATGTAGCGGGAGCAAGGGCCGGGGAGCTGTTTTTT. It specifies CASSNVAGARAGELFF.

This clonotype was detected a few times. The genes are TRBV18 and TRBJ2-7; D not resolved. V was pared by 2 bases and J by 4 bases, with 9 bases between. The CDR3 has 13 amino acids. The germline CDR1 and CDR2 sequences are KGHSH and LQKENI. DNA of the CDR3: TGTGCCAGCTCACCATCGCAGGAGTACGAGCAGTACTTC. Translation: CASSPSQEYEQYF.

The chain carries TRBV15 and TRBJ2-1; D call uncertain. Germline V CDR1 and CDR2: LNHNV, YYDKDF (reference sequence). Between the trimmed V and J ends, which lost 1 base and 0 bases, there was a span of 10 bases. This CDR3 region has 16 residues. The CDR3 nucleotides read TGTGCCACCAGCAGAGCCGACTTAAGCTCCTACAATGAGCAGTTCTTC. This sequence encodes CATSRADLSSYNEQFF.

This clonotype showed up just a few times. The CDR3 DNA is TGTGCCAGCAGCCCCCGCCTGGGCTACAATGAGCAGTTCTTC. Its translation is CASSPRLGYNEQFF. V and J are TRBV7-9 and TRBJ2-1; D uncertain. V was clipped by 5 bases and J by 3 bases, with 11 bases between them. Germline V gives CDR1 SEHNR, CDR2 FQNEAQ (reference sequence). The CDR3 has 14 amino acids.

V is TRBV5-5 and J is TRBJ2-7; D is unresolved. The length of the CDR3 is 11 residues. Trimming left V 4 bases short and J 7 bases short, with 9 bases between. The germline CDR1 and CDR2 sequences are SGHKS and YYEKEE (reference sequence). CDR3 DNA: TGTGCCAGCAGCCCACGCCTGGAGCAGTACTTC. Translated, it gives CASSPRLEQYF.

V and J are TRBV20-1 and TRBJ2-1; the D gene could be TRBD1 or TRBD2 (5 bases each). The V gene's germline CDR1 is DFQATT and CDR2 SNEGSKA (reference sequence). The length of the CDR3 is 16 residues. Trimming removed 3 bases at V and 5 bases at J, with 20 bases between. The chain's CDR3 is CSASPLTAGNHNEQFF. As DNA, the CDR3 is TGCAGTGCTAGCCCCCTGACAGCCGGGAACCACAATGAGCAGTTCTTC.

The genes are TRBV20-1 and TRBJ1-2, with 7 bases identical to TRBD1. CDR1 DFQATT and CDR2 SNEGSKA come from the germline V gene (reference sequence). After removal of 6 bases from V and 2 bases from J, the junction contained 9 bases not matched to a gene. This CDR3 contains 14 residues. The CDR3 spells CSAHRQGANYGYTF. CDR3 sequence (DNA): TGCAGTGCGCATAGACAGGGAGCAAACTATGGCTACACCTTC.

This clonotype was counted between two and nine times. The chain recombines TRBV20-1 with TRBJ2-1; 8 bases match TRBD2. Germline trimming cut 6 bases from V and 7 bases from J; bases unmatched to any gene: 14. Germline CDR1 and CDR2: DFQATT and SNEGSKA (reference sequence). The CDR3 consists of 15 residues. In DNA, the CDR3 is TGCAGTGCCATCAACCCGGGACTAGTAGTTAATGAGCAGTTCTTC. Amino acids: CSAINPGLVVNEQFF.

This clonotype was observed a few times. The V and J genes are TRBV29-1 and TRBJ2-1; D gene ambiguous. Germline CDR1 reads SQVTM; CDR2 reads ANQGSEA. Trimming cost V 1 base and J 3 bases, with 4 bases left between them. The CDR3 totals 12 residues. The CDR3 DNA reads TGCAGCGTTGAAGCCAGCTACAATGAGCAGTTCTTC. Translation gives CSVEASYNEQFF.

V is TRBV5-5 and J is TRBJ2-5; 7 bases are shared with TRBD2. The CDR3 is 15 amino acids. The junction had 6 bases not matched to a gene; V was cut back by 1 base and J by 3 bases. The V gene's germline CDR1 is SGHKS and CDR2 YYEKEE (reference sequence). CDR3 in DNA: TGTGCCAGCAGCTTGTTTTCTCTAGCGGAAGAGACCCAGTACTTC. Its protein product is CASSLFSLAEETQYF.

This clonotype was recorded at least ten times. The chain combines TRBV10-3 with TRBJ2-3; 7 positions agree with TRBD2. This CDR3 comprises 15 residues. V lost 4 bases, J lost 1 base, and 5 bases stayed unmatched. Germline V CDR1 and CDR2: ENHRY, SYGVKD. The CDR3 spells CAISGGGLGTDTQYF. The CDR3 nucleotides are TGTGCCATCAGTGGGGGCGGACTAGGCACAGATACGCAGTATTTT.

The chain is built from TRBV9 and TRBJ1-1; no clear D. CDR1 is SGDLS, CDR2 YYNGEE, per germline. There are 14 residues in the CDR3. Trimming took off 0 bases at V and 3 bases at J, with 9 bases between the two ends. In nucleotides, the CDR3 is TGTGCCAGCAGCGTAGGACGGTGGGACACTGAAGCTTTCTTT. It translates to CASSVGRWDTEAFF.